A selection of T cell receptor beta chains follows, all from one sample in a study of blood T cell repertoires in COVID-19. Profiling relied on immunoSEQ multiplex PCR, and the TCRdb table lists in-frame clones only, not all of them. The top ten hold around a sixth of the sample, which has approximately 98,000 clones, about 80% seen once. What was sequenced was peripheral blood. The receptor set was obtained from an elderly man with acute or convalescent COVID-19. The CDR3 runs from the conserved cysteine through the conserved F or W. The D gene is left open where the match is weak. Size values are once, few and many counts, or a class for expanded clones, and some rows have none.

TRBV5-4,TRBD1,.,TRBJ2-4,CASSLTGTGGSNIQYF,TGTGCCAGCAGCTTGACCGGGACAGGGGGAAGTAACATTCAGTACTTC
TRBV21-1,.,.,TRBJ2-7,CASSLHSSGGIYEQYF,TGTGCCAGCAGCCTCCATTCTAGCGGGGGAATCTACGAGCAGTACTTC
TRBV7-2,TRBD2,.,TRBJ2-5,CASSPLLAGGETQYF,TGTGCCAGCAGCCCGCTTCTAGCGGGAGGAGAGACCCAGTACTTC
TRBV4-1,.,.,TRBJ1-5,CASSQDISRSEPQHF,TGCGCCAGCAGCCAAGATATCAGCAGGTCCGAGCCCCAGCATTTT
TRBV19,.,.,TRBJ1-3,CASRDRTPGNTIYF,TGTGCCAGTAGAGACAGGACCCCTGGAAACACCATATATTTT
TRBV7-2,.,.,TRBJ1-2,CASSPRLSANYGYTF,TGTGCCAGCAGCCCCCGGTTAAGTGCTAACTATGGCTACACCTTC
TRBV29-1,.,.,TRBJ2-7,CSVDYRGGGEQYF,TGCAGCGTCGATTACAGGGGGGGCGGCGAGCAGTACTTC
TRBV7-7,TRBD1,.,TRBJ2-7,CASIDKGQGLSYEQYF,TGTGCTAGCATCGATAAAGGACAGGGGCTCTCCTACGAGCAGTACTTC
TRBV19,.,few,TRBJ2-7,CASSTTTRGEQYF,TGTGCCAGTAGTACCACCACTAGAGGCGAGCAGTACTTC
TRBV9,TRBD1,.,TRBJ2-7,CASSGSGQSYEQYF,TGTGCCAGCAGCGGGTCGGGACAGTCCTACGAGCAGTACTTC
TRBV28,.,.,TRBJ1-4,CASSLSSEKLFF,TGTGCCAGCAGTTTATCGAGTGAAAAACTGTTTTTT
TRBV19,.,.,TRBJ2-2,CASSIRQVNTGELFF,TGTGCCAGTAGTATTAGACAGGTGAACACCGGGGAGCTGTTTTTT
TRBV4-3,.,few,TRBJ2-5,CASSQGTIQETQYF,TGCGCCAGCAGCCAAGGGACAATCCAAGAGACCCAGTACTTC
TRBV14,.,.,TRBJ1-1,CASSQQIYTEAFF,TGTGCCAGCAGCCAGCAGATTTACACTGAAGCTTTCTTT